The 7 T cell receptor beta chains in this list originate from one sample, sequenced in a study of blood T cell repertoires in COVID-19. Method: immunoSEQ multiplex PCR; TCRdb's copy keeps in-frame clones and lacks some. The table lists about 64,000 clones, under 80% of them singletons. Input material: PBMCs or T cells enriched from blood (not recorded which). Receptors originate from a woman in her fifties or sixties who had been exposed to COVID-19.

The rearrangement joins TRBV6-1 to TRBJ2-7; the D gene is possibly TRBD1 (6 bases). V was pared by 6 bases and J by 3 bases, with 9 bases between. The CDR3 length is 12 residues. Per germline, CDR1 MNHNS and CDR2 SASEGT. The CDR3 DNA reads TGTGCCAGCAGCGGACAGAGCTACGAGCAGTACTTC. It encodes CASSGQSYEQYF.

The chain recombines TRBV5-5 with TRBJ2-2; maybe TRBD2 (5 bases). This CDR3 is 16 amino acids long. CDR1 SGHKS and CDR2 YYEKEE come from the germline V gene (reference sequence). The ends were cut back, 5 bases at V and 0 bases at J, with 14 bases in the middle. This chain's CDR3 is CASRKEDGTNTGELFF. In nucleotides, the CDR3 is TGTGCCAGCAGGAAGGAGGACGGTACGAACACCGGGGAGCTGTTTTTT. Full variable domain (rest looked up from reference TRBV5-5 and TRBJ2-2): DAGVTQSPTHLIKTRGQQVTLRCSPISGHKSVSWYQQVLGQGPQFIFQYYEKEERGRGNFPDRFSARQFPNYSSELNVNALLLGDSALYLCASRKEDGTNTGELFFGEGSRLTVL.

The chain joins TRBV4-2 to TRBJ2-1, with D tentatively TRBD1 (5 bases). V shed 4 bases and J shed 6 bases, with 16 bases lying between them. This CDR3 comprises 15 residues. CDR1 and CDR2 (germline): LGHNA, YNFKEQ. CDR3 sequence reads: CASSPHATDGNEQFF. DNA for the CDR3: TGTGCCAGCAGCCCGCATGCGACAGACGGCAATGAGCAGTTCTTC.

The CDR3 DNA follows: TGTGCCAGCAGCTTGAACGGGTTGGACTATGGCTACACCTTC. This sequence encodes CASSLNGLDYGYTF. The V call is TRBV5-4, the J call TRBJ1-2; D uncertain. The V gene lost 1 base and the J gene lost 3 bases, with 10 bases spanning the gap. The CDR3 sequence is 14 residues long. CDR1 is SGHNT, CDR2 YYREEE, per germline (reference sequence).

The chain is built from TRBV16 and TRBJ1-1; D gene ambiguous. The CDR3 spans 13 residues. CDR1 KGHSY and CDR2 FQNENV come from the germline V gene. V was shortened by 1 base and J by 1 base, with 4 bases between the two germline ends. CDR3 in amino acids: CASSQYQNTEAFF. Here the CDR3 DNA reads TGTGCCAGCAGCCAATATCAGAACACTGAAGCTTTCTTT.

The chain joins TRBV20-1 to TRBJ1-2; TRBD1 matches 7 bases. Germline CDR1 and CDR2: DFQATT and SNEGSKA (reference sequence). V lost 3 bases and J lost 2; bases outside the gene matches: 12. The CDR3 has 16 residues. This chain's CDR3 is CSASIGRGTGNYGYTF. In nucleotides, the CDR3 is TGCAGTGCTAGTATCGGCAGGGGGACCGGGAACTATGGCTACACCTTC.

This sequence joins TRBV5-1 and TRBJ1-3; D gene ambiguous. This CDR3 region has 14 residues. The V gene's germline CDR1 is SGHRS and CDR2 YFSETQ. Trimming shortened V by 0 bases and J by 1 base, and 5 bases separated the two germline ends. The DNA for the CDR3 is TGCGCCAGCAGCTTGGGAGAATCTGGAAACACCATATATTTT. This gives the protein CASSLGESGNTIYF.